The TCR beta chain under discussion was sequenced for a study of blood T cell repertoires in COVID-19. Study details: The origin of the acute and convalescent COVID-19 samples was the United States, Italy and Spain.

Among Cohort 3 donors, those recovered had two negative PCRs, clearance, or symptom resolution. V shed 0 bases and J 2 bases; nucleotides not matched to a gene: 4. There are 16 residues in the CDR3. Per germline, CDR1 SQVTM and CDR2 ANQGSEA. This table comes from immunoSEQ multiplex PCR, and its TCRdb copy is limited to in-frame clones, with some not included. The table has about 310,000 clones, over 75% seen once; the top ten hold approximately 9.4%. The sequencing sample was made of PBMCs or T cells enriched from blood (not recorded which). The rearrangement uses TRBV29-1 and TRBJ2-5, with TRBD2 matching 12 bases. The receptor comes from a woman in her 40s who had recovered from COVID-19. The CDR3 region is CSVEDPSGGGQETQYF. The CDR3, as DNA: TGCAGCGTTGAAGACCCTAGCGGGGGGGGGCAAGAGACCCAGTACTTC.